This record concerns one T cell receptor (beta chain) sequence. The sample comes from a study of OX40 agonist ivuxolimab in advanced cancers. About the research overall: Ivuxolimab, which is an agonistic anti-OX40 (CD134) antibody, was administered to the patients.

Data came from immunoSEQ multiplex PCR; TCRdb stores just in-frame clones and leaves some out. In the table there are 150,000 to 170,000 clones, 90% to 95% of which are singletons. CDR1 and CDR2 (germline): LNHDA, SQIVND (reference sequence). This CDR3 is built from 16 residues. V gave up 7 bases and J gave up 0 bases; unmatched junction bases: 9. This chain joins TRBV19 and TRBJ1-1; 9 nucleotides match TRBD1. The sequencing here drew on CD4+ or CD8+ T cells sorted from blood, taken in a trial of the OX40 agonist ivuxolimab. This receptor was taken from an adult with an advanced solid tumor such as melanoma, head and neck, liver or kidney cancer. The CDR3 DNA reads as TGTGCCAGTAAGGCCGGGACAGGGTTTATGAACACTGAAGCTTTCTTT. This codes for CASKAGTGFMNTEAFF.